Below, 26 T cell receptor beta chains from the same sample are listed, as sequenced in a study of blood T cell repertoires in COVID-19. Measured with immunoSEQ multiplex PCR; TCRdb has only the in-frame clones, and not every one. This sample has about 180,000 clones; roughly 86% occur once, and the top ten carry roughly 2.9%. Sequencing input: peripheral blood. Every receptor here comes from a woman aged 30 to 39 with active or convalescent COVID-19.

The chain recombines TRBV19 with TRBJ1-5; D call uncertain. Trimming left V 0 bases short and J 7 bases short, with 19 bases between. This CDR3 comprises 17 residues. The germline gives CDR1 LNHDA, CDR2 SQIVND (reference sequence). The CDR3: CASSIDLSGSLNQPQHF. CDR3 coding DNA: TGTGCCAGTAGTATAGATCTATCGGGGAGTTTAAACCAGCCCCAGCATTTT.

J is TRBJ2-5 and V is TRBV5-1, with a possible D match to TRBD1 (5 bases). The CDR3 consists of 15 residues. The V gene lost 2 bases and the J gene lost 5 bases, with 16 bases spanning the gap. CDR1 SGHRS and CDR2 YFSETQ come from the germline V gene. Written as DNA, the CDR3 is TGCGCCAGCAGCTTACAGGAGCGTGGGGCGGAGACCCAGTACTTC. Translation: CASSLQERGAETQYF.

This chain connects TRBV4-1 to TRBJ2-7; no clear D. The V end was cut by 0 bases, the J end by 3 bases, with 9 bases between. Germline values: CDR1 MGHRA, CDR2 YSYEKL. This CDR3 has 14 amino acids. In nucleotides, the CDR3 is TGCGCCAGCAGCCAAGATCCCTTAGACTACGAGCAGTACTTC. Encoded protein: CASSQDPLDYEQYF.

This chain joins TRBV5-1 and TRBJ1-5; 12 nucleotides match TRBD1. With 4 bases clipped from V and 7 bases from J, the junction kept 12 bases outside the gene matches. CDR3 length: 17 amino acids. Germline lookup yields CDR1 SGHRS and CDR2 YFSETQ. The CDR3 region is CASSPGPGQGAEQPQHF. CDR3 nucleotides: TGCGCCAGCAGCCCGGGACCGGGACAGGGGGCCGAGCAGCCCCAGCATTTT.

The chain employs TRBV15 and TRBJ2-1, with 8 bases that match TRBD2. This CDR3 contains 16 residues. CDR1 is LNHNV, CDR2 YYDKDF, per germline (reference sequence). The junction had 7 bases not matched to a gene; V was cut back by 3 bases and J by 3 bases. The CDR3 nucleotides are TGTGCCACCAGCAGGGGGGGGCTAGCGGGCTACAATGAGCAGTTCTTC. It translates to CATSRGGLAGYNEQFF.

This clone was picked up a small number of times. This chain joins TRBV6-4 and TRBJ2-1; 11 bases fit TRBD1. The CDR3 is 14 residues long. Germline V gene lookup returns CDR1 MRHNA and CDR2 SNTAGT. V trimming: 2 bases; J trimming: 6 bases; junction bases outside the gene matches: 0. The CDR3 nucleotides read TGTGCCAGCAGTGACGGGACAGGGGGCAATGAGCAGTTCTTC. This sequence encodes CASSDGTGGNEQFF.

The chain combines TRBV7-2 with TRBJ2-1; 8 nucleotides agree with TRBD2. Per germline, CDR1 SGHTA and CDR2 FQGNSA. The trim removed 5 bases at V and 6 bases at J, leaving 9 bases unmatched. The CDR3 contains 15 residues. The CDR3 is CASSARLASGNEQFF. As DNA, the CDR3 is TGTGCCAGCAGCGCCCGACTAGCGTCCGGCAATGAGCAGTTCTTC. Together with reference TRBV7-2 and TRBJ2-1, the CDR3 gives the full variable domain: GAGVSQSPSNKVTEKGKDVELRCDPISGHTALYWYRQSLGQGLEFLIYFQGNSAPDKSGLPSDRFSAERTGGSVSTLTIQRTQQEDSAVYLCASSARLASGNEQFFGPGTRLTVL.

The V call is TRBV5-6, the J call TRBJ1-3; tentative D call: TRBD1 (6 bases). Germline loops: CDR1 SGHDT, CDR2 YYEEEE. The CDR3 sequence is 16 residues long. V was cut by 2 bases and J by 0 bases, with 12 bases left in between. CDR3 sequence: CASSFRGTSSGNTIYF. The CDR3 DNA reads as TGTGCCAGCAGCTTCAGGGGTACAAGCTCTGGAAACACCATATATTTT.

The J gene is TRBJ2-5, the V gene TRBV3-1 (or the pseudogene TRBV3-2); D is unresolved. CDR1 and CDR2 (germline): LGHDT, YNNKEL (reference sequence). The CDR3 sequence is 11 residues long. Trimming stripped 0 bases from V and 7 bases from J, with 3 bases between. In DNA form, the CDR3 reads TGTGCCAGCAGCCAAGACCGGACCCAGTACTTC. It translates to CASSQDRTQYF.

V gene TRBV9 combines with J gene TRBJ1-3; 10 bases map to TRBD1. CDR1 is SGDLS, CDR2 YYNGEE, per germline. CDR3 length equals 16 residues. Trimming at V came to 3 bases and at J to 4 bases, leaving 7 bases not matched to a gene. The CDR3 is CASSAMGQGSGNTIYF. The CDR3 coding sequence is TGTGCCAGCAGCGCGATGGGACAGGGGAGCGGAAACACCATATATTTT.

This rearrangement joins TRBV19 to TRBJ1-1, with 7 bases that match TRBD1. J lost 1 base, V lost 5 bases, and 13 bases had no gene match. This CDR3 has 17 amino acids. The germline CDR1 and CDR2 sequences are LNHDA and SQIVND (reference sequence). This CDR3 is CASSEKTGTRRNTEAFF. Here the CDR3 DNA reads TGTGCCAGTAGTGAAAAGACAGGGACTCGAAGGAACACTGAAGCTTTCTTT.

The chain joins TRBV3-1 (or the pseudogene TRBV3-2) to TRBJ2-1, with D tentatively TRBD1 (5 bases). From germline, CDR1 is LGHDT and CDR2 YNNKEL (reference sequence). The CDR3 loop spans 12 amino acids. V was trimmed by 5 bases and J by 5 bases, leaving 7 bases between them. The DNA of the CDR3 is TGTGCCAGCAGCATACAGGACAATGAGCAGTTCTTC. It specifies CASSIQDNEQFF.

The genes are TRBV5-1 and TRBJ2-7; 10 bases fit TRBD2. The CDR3 covers 15 residues. Unmatched junction bases numbered 0, after V lost 0 bases and J lost 0 bases. CDR1 and CDR2 from the germline V gene are SGHRS and YFSETQ. The CDR3 DNA follows: TGCGCCAGCAGCTTGGTAGCGGGGGGCTCCTACGAGCAGTACTTC. Translation: CASSLVAGGSYEQYF.

The chain employs TRBV19 and TRBJ1-5, with D possibly matching TRBD1 (6 bases). Germline CDR1 is LNHDA and CDR2 is SQIVND (reference sequence). The length of the CDR3 is 17 residues. Trimming cost V 1 base and J 9 bases, with 22 bases left between them. As DNA, the CDR3 is TGTGCCAGTAGTATAGCCCCTCAGGGGAGAGTGCTTCGGCCCCAGCATTTT. Its translation: CASSIAPQGRVLRPQHF.

The chain combines TRBV5-1 with TRBJ2-5, with TRBD2 identical over 10 bases. The CDR3 is 14 amino acids. V shed 4 bases, J shed 3 bases, and the junction held 3 bases outside the gene matches. Germline lookup yields CDR1 SGHRS and CDR2 YFSETQ. The CDR3 reads CASSGGLAEETQYF. The CDR3 DNA follows: TGCGCCAGCAGCGGAGGACTAGCGGAAGAGACCCAGTACTTC. Looking up the rest from reference TRBV5-1 and TRBJ2-5 gives the full variable domain: KAGVTQTPRYLIKTRGQQVTLSCSPISGHRSVSWYQQTPGQGLQFLFEYFSETQRNKGNFPGRFSGRQFSNSRSEMNVSTLELGDSALYLCASSGGLAEETQYFGPGTRLLVL.

The chain carries TRBV18 and TRBJ1-1; D gene uncertain. In germline, CDR1 is KGHSH, CDR2 LQKENI. The length of the CDR3 is 13 residues. V lost 6 bases, J lost 0 bases, and 8 bases lay in between. Here the CDR3 DNA reads TGTGCCAGCTCGCCGGACTTGAACACTGAAGCTTTCTTT. It codes for CASSPDLNTEAFF.

The rearrangement joins TRBV10-3 to TRBJ2-7; the match to TRBD1 covers 8 bases. Germline CDR1 is ENHRY and CDR2 is SYGVKD. Trimming cost V 6 bases and J 2 bases; bases outside gene matches: 9. This CDR3 has 15 residues. The CDR3 nucleotides are TGTGCCATCAGAAACCCCGGGACAGGCACCTACGAGCAGTACTTC. It translates to CAIRNPGTGTYEQYF.

Concerning this clone: This sample also contains other DNA sequences that code for the same CDR3. The chain recombines TRBV2 with TRBJ2-1; no clear D. This CDR3 is 12 amino acids long. The germline CDR1 and CDR2 sequences are SNHLY and FYNNEI. V lost 1 base and J 7 bases, leaving 5 bases between the germline ends. DNA of the CDR3: TGTGCCAGCAGTGAAGACTCAAATGAGCAGTTCTTC. Encoded protein: CASSEDSNEQFF.

The chain employs TRBV7-8 and TRBJ1-3; 9 bases fit TRBD1. The CDR3 loop spans 16 amino acids. The V gene end was trimmed by 5 bases and the J gene end by 5 bases; junction bases not matched to a gene: 10. The germline CDR1 and CDR2 sequences are SGHVS and FQNEAQ. For the CDR3, the DNA is TGTGCCAGCAGCCCAGGGACAGGGAAAGGCAGAAACACCATATATTTT. It specifies CASSPGTGKGRNTIYF.

The V and J genes are TRBV18 and TRBJ1-1; 8 bases line up with TRBD1. Germline V CDR1 and CDR2: KGHSH, LQKENI. This CDR3 contains 14 residues. Unmatched junction bases numbered 5, after V lost 3 bases and J lost 5 bases. The CDR3 here is CASSPGQGRTEAFF. The CDR3 coding sequence is TGTGCCAGCTCACCTGGACAGGGAAGGACTGAAGCTTTCTTT. Full variable domain (rest looked up from reference TRBV18 and TRBJ1-1): NAGVMQNPRHLVRRRGQEARLRCSPMKGHSHVYWYRQLPEEGLKFMVYLQKENIIDESGMPKERFSAEFPKEGPSILRIQQVVRGDSAAYFCASSPGQGRTEAFFGQGTRLTVV.

The chain combines TRBV9 with TRBJ1-2, with 8 bases identical to TRBD1. Trimming cost V 3 bases and J 3 bases; bases outside gene matches: 4. The CDR3 length is 14 residues. In germline, CDR1 is SGDLS, CDR2 YYNGEE. The CDR3 sequence: CASSDPTGDYGYTF. The CDR3, as DNA: TGTGCCAGCAGCGACCCGACAGGGGACTATGGCTACACCTTC.

The V and J genes are TRBV19 and TRBJ2-1; 10 nucleotides line up with TRBD1. V was clipped by 5 bases and J by 0 bases; unmatched bases: 10. Germline CDR1 and CDR2: LNHDA and SQIVND (reference sequence). The CDR3 length is 18 residues. The CDR3 spells CASSERQGAASSYNEQFF. DNA of the CDR3: TGTGCCAGTAGTGAAAGACAGGGGGCTGCAAGCTCCTACAATGAGCAGTTCTTC.

This clone was seen a single time. DNA for the CDR3: TGCGCCAGCAGCACTACTTCTGGGGCCAACGTCCTGACTTTC. Translating gives CASSTTSGANVLTF. The V call is TRBV5-1, the J call TRBJ2-6; D is ambiguous. Per the germline V gene, CDR1 is SGHRS and CDR2 is YFSETQ. Trimming removed 4 bases from V and 1 base from J, with 6 bases in between. CDR3 length equals 14 residues.

The chain employs TRBV28 and TRBJ2-1; 10 bases are shared with TRBD2. This CDR3 spans 15 amino acids. Trimming removed 4 bases from V and 4 bases from J; junction bases left unmatched: 4. Per germline, CDR1 MDHEN and CDR2 SYDVKM. CDR3 region: CASSSPSGSYNEQFF. DNA for the CDR3: TGTGCCAGCAGTTCCCCTAGCGGGAGTTACAATGAGCAGTTCTTC.

The chain carries TRBV24-1 and TRBJ2-7; TRBD1 agrees at 11 bases. The CDR3 is 13 amino acids. Germline V gives CDR1 KGHDR, CDR2 SFDVKD. J lost 4 bases, V lost 9 bases, and 4 bases had no gene match. The CDR3 bases are TGTGCCACCCGCGGGACAGGGGGTTACGAGCAGTACTTC. Translation: CATRGTGGYEQYF.

J is TRBJ1-5 and V is TRBV11-2, with 7 bases identical to TRBD1. Germline V gives CDR1 SGHAT, CDR2 FQNNGV. Losses at the gene ends were 5 bases for V and 4 bases for J; bases not matched to a gene: 11. The length of the CDR3 is 16 residues. The CDR3 nucleotides read TGTGCCAGCAGCCCACAGACAGGGATAAGGAATCAGCCCCAGCATTTT. Translated, it gives CASSPQTGIRNQPQHF.